This T cell receptor (beta chain) was observed in a study of molecular identifiers for immune sequencing clone quantification. Study results and limitations: Jurkat TCR RNA spiked in from one cell (amid about 980,000 naive cells) was reportedly detectable.

Bulk TCR libraries were made with methods that had been previously described and with listed TCR primers. TCRdb re-called the PCR reads with MiXCR, one entry per CDR3 protein. Of about half a million distinct CDR3 sequences listed, around 25% are singletons. The ends were cut back, 0 bases at V and 3 bases at J, with 21 bases in the middle. The CDR3 length is 17 residues. The germline CDR1 and CDR2 sequences are GTSNPN and SVGIG (reference sequence). About this clonotype itself: Antigen specificity is unknown.

The V and J genes are TRBV30 and TRBJ2-7; D is ambiguous. Sequences were obtained from naive CD8+ T cells from blood, with Jurkat cell RNA spiked in. The subset: FACS-sorted CD8+CD4-CCR7+CD45RA+ naive T cells. The receptor's source is a human donor in good health. Some libraries in this study had Jurkat cell RNA spiked in. The chain's CDR3 is CAWSVQRVYRPIYEQYF. CDR3 in DNA: TGTGCCTGGAGTGTACAACGTGTATATCGCCCTATCTACGAGCAGTACTTC.